This entry is about one T cell receptor (beta chain). Its antigen is unidentified. This sample stems from a study of cytomegalovirus exposure and HLA in healthy donors. Study conclusions and caveats: More clonal expansion characterized HLA-associated TCR beta chains than equally common others in a later analysis.

PCR involved 60 Vbeta and 13 Jbeta primers. Data came from immunoSEQ multiplex PCR; TCRdb stores just in-frame clones and leaves some out. The table has around 170,000 clones, 78% seen once. This TCR was sampled from a woman aged 40 to 50 in good health and CMV-seropositive. The source material was PBMCs.

The CDR3 bases are TGTGCCAGCAGCCCGGACAGGGGATCGAACCACTCCTACGAGCAGTACTTC. Translated, it gives CASSPDRGSNHSYEQYF. The gene calls are TRBV13 and TRBJ2-7; 9 bases agree with TRBD1. CDR3 length equals 17 residues. The ends lost 5 bases at V and 0 bases at J; junction bases unmatched: 11. Per germline, CDR1 PRHDT and CDR2 FYEKMQ (reference sequence).